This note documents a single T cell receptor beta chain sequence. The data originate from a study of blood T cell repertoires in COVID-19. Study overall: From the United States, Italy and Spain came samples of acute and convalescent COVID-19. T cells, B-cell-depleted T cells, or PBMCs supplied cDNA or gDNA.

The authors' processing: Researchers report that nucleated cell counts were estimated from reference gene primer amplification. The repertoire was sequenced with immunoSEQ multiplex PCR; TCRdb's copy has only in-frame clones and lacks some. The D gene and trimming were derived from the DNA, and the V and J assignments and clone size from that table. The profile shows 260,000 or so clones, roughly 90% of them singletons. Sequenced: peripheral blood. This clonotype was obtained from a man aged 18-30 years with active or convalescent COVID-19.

This chain's CDR3 is CASSGTGSAGSTDTQYF. As DNA, the CDR3 is TGTGCCAGCAGCGGTACAGGGTCGGCCGGTAGTACAGATACGCAGTATTTT. The chain joins TRBV11-2 to TRBJ2-3; weak D call: TRBD1 (6 bases). This CDR3 is built from 17 residues. Trimming took 5 bases from V and 3 from J, leaving 21 bases between them. Germline V gene lookup returns CDR1 SGHAT and CDR2 FQNNGV. The complete variable domain, with remaining parts taken from reference TRBV11-2 and TRBJ2-3, reads EAGVAQSPRYKIIEKRQSVAFWCNPISGHATLYWYQQILGQGPKLLIQFQNNGVVDDSQLPKDRFSAERLKGVDSTLKIQPAKLEDSAVYLCASSGTGSAGSTDTQYFGPGTRLTVL.